The next 9 T cell receptor beta chains were all read from a single sample in a study of tumor-infiltrating lymphocytes in primary liver carcinoma. RNA and DNA were co-extracted from approximately 20-30 mg of unsorted bulk tissue. A constant-region primer primed TCR beta cDNA synthesis from about 0.45 ug of total RNA. Three rounds of nested multiplex PCR with slightly modified ARM-PCR produced TCR beta libraries. Amplification in the first two PCR rounds was performed using TRBV1-TRBV30 forward primers and a C-beta reverse primer for 10 cycles each. Via MiXCR, TCRdb re-called the multiplex PCR reads, giving one row per CDR3 protein. In the table there are around 81,000 distinct CDR3 sequences, about two thirds of which are singletons. The sequenced material came from liver tumor tissue from sampling region 4. Sample subset: tumor region T4, right-lateral pole. The receptors originated from a woman aged 60-75 years with primary liver carcinoma and hepatitis B virus infection.

Concerning this clonotype itself: One junction end disagrees with the germline gene, perhaps due to a read error. The gene calls are TRBV12-3 or TRBV12-4 and TRBJ2-1; 9 bases match TRBD2. The CDR3 extends over 15 amino acids. The CDR3 loop is CVSRDERGAPNEQFF. The DNA of the CDR3 is TGTGTCAGCAGAGACGAGCGGGGGGCCCCCAATGAACAGTTCTTC.

Worth noting for this clonotype: The DNA is left out, because the CDR3 cannot be placed on it with certainty; the CDR3 is given as TCRdb lists it. The chain couples TRBV29-1 to TRBJ1-1; the D call in the table, TRBD1, was not verified against the DNA. Inclusive of both ends, the CDR3 amounts to 13 amino acids. Germline V gene sequence: CDR1 SQVTM, CDR2 ANQGSEA. CDR3: CNVAGGSGTETFF.

A remark on this clonotype: A read error is possible here, since a much larger clone lies one base away. Likely a read error: the CDR3 ends without its conserved phenylalanine or tryptophan. The chain links TRBV7-9 to TRBJ2-7, with TRBD1 matching 7 bases. This CDR3 has 14 residues. Germline assignment: CDR1 SEHNR and CDR2 FQNEAQ (reference sequence). J gave up 2 bases and V 5 bases, and 6 bases lay outside the gene matches. The CDR3 sequence: CASSLGQEPYEQYL. CDR3 coding DNA: TGTGCCAGCAGCCTTGGACAGGAGCCCTACGAGCAGTACTTA.

This clonotype was picked up many times. The V and J genes are TRBV10-1 and TRBJ2-1; D not resolved. The V end was cut by 7 bases, the J end by 4 bases, with 17 bases between. The germline V gene encodes CDR1 WNHNN and CDR2 SYGVQD (reference sequence). The CDR3 is 15 amino acids. The CDR3 DNA reads as TGCGCCAGCACCACTACAGAAAGTAGGTACAATGAGCAGTTCTTC. Protein sequence: CASTTTESRYNEQFF.

This clonotype qualifies as medium-sized. The chain recombines TRBV11-3 with TRBJ2-1; the match to TRBD2 covers 9 bases. The CDR3 length is 16 residues. The germline CDR1 and CDR2 sequences are SGHNT and YENEEA. The V segment lost 3 bases and the J segment 9 bases; nucleotides outside the gene matches: 12. This CDR3 reads CASSLIAGAQVVEQFF. CDR3 DNA sequence: TGTGCCAGCAGCTTGATAGCGGGAGCGCAAGTTGTTGAGCAGTTCTTC.

This clonotype has a count of ten or more. This chain links TRBV28 with TRBJ1-5; 7 positions agree with TRBD1. Unmatched junction bases numbered 1, after V lost 5 bases and J lost 0 bases. In germline, CDR1 is MDHEN, CDR2 SYDVKM. This CDR3 is built from 14 residues. DNA for the CDR3: TGTGCCAGCAGTGGGGACAGTAGCAATCAGCCCCAGCATTTT. The encoded protein is CASSGDSSNQPQHF.

The sample holds one count of this clonotype. The junction differs from germline at one of its ends, possibly a read error. The V gene is TRBV7-8, the J gene TRBJ2-7; D is undetermined. CDR3 length: 13 amino acids. Germline assignment: CDR1 SGHVS and CDR2 FQNEAQ. The CDR3 loop is CASGLVDGREQYF. The DNA of the CDR3 is TGTGCCAGCGGCTTAGTGGACGGCCGTGAGCAGTACTTC. Combining the CDR3 with reference TRBV7-8 and TRBJ2-7 gives the whole variable domain GAGVSQSPRYKVAKRGQDVALRCDPISGHVSLFWYQQALGQGPEFLTYFQNEAQLDKSGLPSDRFFAERPEGSVSTLKIQRTQQEDSAVYLCASGLVDGREQYFGPGTRLTVT.

The V call is TRBV2, the J call TRBJ2-7, with D perhaps given as TRBD1 or TRBD2 (5 bases each). Germline CDR1 and CDR2: SNHLY and FYNNEI. The length of the CDR3 is 15 residues. Trimming pared 5 bases from V and 10 bases from J, leaving 24 bases between. The CDR3 reads CASSHKGTATCDQYF. In DNA form, the CDR3 reads TGTGCCAGCAGTCATAAAGGGACGGCCACCTGCGACCAGTACTTC.

At least ten counts were recorded for this clonotype. This chain joins TRBV20-1 and TRBJ1-1; maybe TRBD1 (6 bases). Trimming cost V 3 bases and J 5 bases, with 13 bases left between them. Looked up from germline, CDR1 is DFQATT and CDR2 is SNEGSKA (reference sequence). CDR3 length: 13 residues. The CDR3 region is CSASQGFGTEAFF. The CDR3 DNA follows: TGCAGTGCTAGTCAGGGGTTTGGGACTGAAGCTTTCTTT.